A selection of T cell receptor beta chains follows, all from one sample in a study of cytomegalovirus exposure and HLA in healthy donors. Method: immunoSEQ multiplex PCR; TCRdb's copy keeps in-frame clones and lacks some. The sample gives some 190,000 clones, around a tenth of which show up once; 1% to 1.5% is in the top ten. Sequencing was performed on PBMCs. These receptor sequences come from a woman in her twenties or thirties in good health and CMV-seropositive. CDR3s include the opening cysteine and the closing phenylalanine or tryptophan. Each record gives: V gene, D gene, J gene, clone size, CDR3 DNA, CDR3 protein. A D gene is named only where the DNA matches it firmly. For some rows the clone size is stated as once, few or many, or as a class when expanded; others skip it.

v_gene: TRBV27
d_gene: -
j_gene: TRBJ1-2
abundance: -
CDR3nt: TGTGCCAGCAGTCCCAACGACTATATTAACTATGGCTACACCTTC
CDR3aa: CASSPNDYINYGYTF

v_gene: TRBV4-2
d_gene: -
j_gene: TRBJ2-5
abundance: few
CDR3nt: TGTGCCAGCAGCCAAGATTATGTTAGGGGGGGTCAGGAGACCCAGTACTTC
CDR3aa: CASSQDYVRGGQETQYF

v_gene: TRBV18
d_gene: -
j_gene: TRBJ2-5
abundance: -
CDR3nt: TGTGCCAGCTCACCCTCCGGAGGGGCAGAGACCCAGTACTTC
CDR3aa: CASSPSGGAETQYF

v_gene: TRBV5-1
d_gene: -
j_gene: TRBJ2-1
abundance: -
CDR3nt: TGCGCCAGCAGCTTGGCACTTGAAACCTACAATGAGCAGTTCTTC
CDR3aa: CASSLALETYNEQFF

v_gene: TRBV7-9
d_gene: TRBD1
j_gene: TRBJ2-7
abundance: few
CDR3nt: TGTGCCAGCAGCTTATGGGGGACAGGGGAGTACGAGCAGTACTTC
CDR3aa: CASSLWGTGEYEQYF

v_gene: TRBV5-6
d_gene: TRBD1
j_gene: TRBJ2-1
abundance: -
CDR3nt: TGTGCCAGCAGCTTTTCCCCGACAGGGATCCCTTCGGATGAGCAGTTCTTC
CDR3aa: CASSFSPTGIPSDEQFF

v_gene: TRBV5-1
d_gene: -
j_gene: TRBJ2-5
abundance: few
CDR3nt: TGCGCCAGCAGCTTAGGGGTAAGAGAGACCCAGTACTTC
CDR3aa: CASSLGVRETQYF

v_gene: TRBV5-1
d_gene: TRBD1
j_gene: TRBJ1-1
abundance: few
CDR3nt: TGCGCCAGCAGCTTGGGCAGGGGGCAGAGTGAAGCTTTCTTT
CDR3aa: CASSLGRGQSEAFF

v_gene: TRBV2
d_gene: -
j_gene: TRBJ1-2
abundance: -
CDR3nt: TGTGCCATCCGGGACACCTCTAACTATGGCTACACCTTC
CDR3aa: CAIRDTSNYGYTF

v_gene: TRBV19
d_gene: TRBD2
j_gene: TRBJ2-1
abundance: few
CDR3nt: TGTGCCACCACAACGCAGACTAGCCGATTTCTAAATGAGCAGTTCTTC
CDR3aa: CATTTQTSRFLNEQFF

v_gene: TRBV4-2
d_gene: TRBD2
j_gene: TRBJ2-3
abundance: -
CDR3nt: TGTGCCAGCAGCCTTGGGACTAGCGGGAGGGTGGATACGCAGTATTTT
CDR3aa: CASSLGTSGRVDTQYF

v_gene: TRBV2
d_gene: -
j_gene: TRBJ2-2
abundance: few
CDR3nt: TGTGCCAGCAGTACGCTCAGACGCGCGGGGCGGGAGCTGTTTTTT
CDR3aa: CASSTLRRAGRELFF

v_gene: TRBV11-2
d_gene: TRBD2
j_gene: TRBJ2-3
abundance: few
CDR3nt: TGTGCCAGCAGCTTAGTGTCGCGGGAGGAAAGCACAGATACGCAGTATTTT
CDR3aa: CASSLVSREESTDTQYF

v_gene: TRBV2
d_gene: -
j_gene: TRBJ2-1
abundance: -
CDR3nt: TGTGCCAGCCAGGACTGGACAGATTATGAGCAGTTCTTC
CDR3aa: CASQDWTDYEQFF

v_gene: TRBV7-2
d_gene: TRBD2
j_gene: TRBJ2-1
abundance: -
CDR3nt: TGTGCCAGCAGGCGGCCTAGCGGGATCCCCAATGAGCAGTTCTTC
CDR3aa: CASRRPSGIPNEQFF

v_gene: TRBV5-6
d_gene: -
j_gene: TRBJ2-1
abundance: -
CDR3nt: TGTGCCAGCAGCTCGCTTCCGAGCTCCTACAATGAGCAGTTCTTC
CDR3aa: CASSSLPSSYNEQFF

v_gene: TRBV9
d_gene: -
j_gene: TRBJ2-7
abundance: few
CDR3nt: TGTGCCAGCAGCGTCGGCGGTCCTGCCGAATCCTACGAGCAGTACTTC
CDR3aa: CASSVGGPAESYEQYF

v_gene: TRBV5-8
d_gene: -
j_gene: TRBJ1-3
abundance: -
CDR3nt: TGTGCCAGCAGCTTTCCCAGGGGCCCGCATGGTCGAAACACCATATATTTT
CDR3aa: CASSFPRGPHGRNTIYF

v_gene: TRBV2
d_gene: TRBD2
j_gene: TRBJ2-7
abundance: -
CDR3nt: TGTGCCAGCAGTGAAAGGCTAGCGGTCTCCTACGAGCAGTACTTC
CDR3aa: CASSERLAVSYEQYF

v_gene: TRBV19
d_gene: -
j_gene: TRBJ2-1
abundance: -
CDR3nt: TGTGCCAGTACCGGAGGGCGGGAGCAGTTCTTC
CDR3aa: CASTGGREQFF

v_gene: TRBV18
d_gene: -
j_gene: TRBJ2-5
abundance: -
CDR3nt: TGTGCCAGCTCCCTACCCTCGGACAAAGAGACCCAGTACTTC
CDR3aa: CASSLPSDKETQYF

v_gene: TRBV7-9
d_gene: -
j_gene: TRBJ2-7
abundance: few
CDR3nt: TGTGCCAGCAGCTCGGGACTGGGCAGCACCTACGAGCAGTACTTC
CDR3aa: CASSSGLGSTYEQYF

v_gene: TRBV30
d_gene: -
j_gene: TRBJ1-2
abundance: few
CDR3nt: TGTGCCTGGAGTGACCGTAACACCTATGGCTACACCTTC
CDR3aa: CAWSDRNTYGYTF

v_gene: TRBV5-4
d_gene: -
j_gene: TRBJ2-1
abundance: -
CDR3nt: TGTGCCAGCAGCTTGCGGCGGAAAGGGGGCAATGAGCAGTTCTTC
CDR3aa: CASSLRRKGGNEQFF

v_gene: TRBV18
d_gene: -
j_gene: TRBJ2-3
abundance: few
CDR3nt: TGTGCCAGCTCACCACCGAGCGCAGATACGCAGTATTTT
CDR3aa: CASSPPSADTQYF

v_gene: TRBV7-2
d_gene: -
j_gene: TRBJ1-1
abundance: few
CDR3nt: TGTGCCAGCAGCGCCCAGGGGAGGGGAATGAACACTGAAGCTTTCTTT
CDR3aa: CASSAQGRGMNTEAFF

v_gene: TRBV11-2
d_gene: -
j_gene: TRBJ1-2
abundance: -
CDR3nt: TGTGCCAGCAGCCCGACCCCGGGGAGGGGGAGAGATGGCTACACCTTC
CDR3aa: CASSPTPGRGRDGYTF

v_gene: TRBV6-6
d_gene: -
j_gene: TRBJ1-2
abundance: -
CDR3nt: TGTGCCAGCAGTTACCGACAGGTCCATGGCTACACCTTC
CDR3aa: CASSYRQVHGYTF

v_gene: TRBV29-1
d_gene: -
j_gene: TRBJ2-4
abundance: -
CDR3nt: TGCAGCGGTTATGGGCACGACAAAAACATTCAGTACTTC
CDR3aa: CSGYGHDKNIQYF

v_gene: TRBV21-1
d_gene: -
j_gene: TRBJ2-7
abundance: few
CDR3nt: TGTGCCAGCAGCTCACAGGGGGCCTCCTACGAGCAGTACTTC
CDR3aa: CASSSQGASYEQYF

v_gene: TRBV19
d_gene: -
j_gene: TRBJ2-7
abundance: few
CDR3nt: TGTGCCAGTAGTATGACAGAGACCTACGAGCAGTACTTC
CDR3aa: CASSMTETYEQYF

v_gene: TRBV25-1
d_gene: -
j_gene: TRBJ1-4
abundance: few
CDR3nt: TGTGCCAGCAGTGCCCCGGGGGGGACAAATGAAAAACTGTTTTTT
CDR3aa: CASSAPGGTNEKLFF

v_gene: TRBV6-1
d_gene: -
j_gene: TRBJ1-1
abundance: few
CDR3nt: TGTGCCAGCAGTGACCCCGCGTATATGCCGGCTTTCTTT
CDR3aa: CASSDPAYMPAFF